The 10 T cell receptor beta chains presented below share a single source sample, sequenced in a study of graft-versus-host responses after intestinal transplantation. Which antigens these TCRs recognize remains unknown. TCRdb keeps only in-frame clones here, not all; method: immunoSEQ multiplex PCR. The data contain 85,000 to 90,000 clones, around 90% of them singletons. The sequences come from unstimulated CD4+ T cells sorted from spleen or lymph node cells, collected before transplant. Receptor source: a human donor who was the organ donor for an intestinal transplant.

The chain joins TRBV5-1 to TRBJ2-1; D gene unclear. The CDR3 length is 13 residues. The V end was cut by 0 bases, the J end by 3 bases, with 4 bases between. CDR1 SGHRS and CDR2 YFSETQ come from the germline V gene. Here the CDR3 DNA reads TGCGCCAGCAGCTTGGGTAGCTACAATGAGCAGTTCTTC. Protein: CASSLGSYNEQFF.

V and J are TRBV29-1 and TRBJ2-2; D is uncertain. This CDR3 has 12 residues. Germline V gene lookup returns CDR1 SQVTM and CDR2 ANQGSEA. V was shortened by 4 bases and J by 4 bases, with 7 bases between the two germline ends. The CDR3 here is CSVAVITGELFF. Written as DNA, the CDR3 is TGCAGCGTTGCAGTTATCACCGGGGAGCTGTTTTTT.

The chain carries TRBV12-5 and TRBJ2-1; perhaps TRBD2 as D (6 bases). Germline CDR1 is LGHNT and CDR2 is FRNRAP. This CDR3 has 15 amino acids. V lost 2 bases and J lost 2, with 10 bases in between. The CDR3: CASGLSGGTYNEQFF. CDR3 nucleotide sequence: TGTGCTAGTGGTTTGTCCGGCGGGACCTACAATGAGCAGTTCTTC.

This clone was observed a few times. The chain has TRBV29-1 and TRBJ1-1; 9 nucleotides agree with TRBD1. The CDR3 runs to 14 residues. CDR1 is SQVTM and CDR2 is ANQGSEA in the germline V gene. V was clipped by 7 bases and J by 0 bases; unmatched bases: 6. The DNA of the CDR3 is TGCAGCGGACAGGGGGTGTACATGAACACTGAAGCTTTCTTT. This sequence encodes CSGQGVYMNTEAFF.

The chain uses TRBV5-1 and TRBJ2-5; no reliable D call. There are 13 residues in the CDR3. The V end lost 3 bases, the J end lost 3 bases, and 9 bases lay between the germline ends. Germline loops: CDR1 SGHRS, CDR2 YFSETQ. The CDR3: CASSSRLEETQYF. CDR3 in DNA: TGCGCCAGCAGCTCTAGACTGGAAGAGACCCAGTACTTC.

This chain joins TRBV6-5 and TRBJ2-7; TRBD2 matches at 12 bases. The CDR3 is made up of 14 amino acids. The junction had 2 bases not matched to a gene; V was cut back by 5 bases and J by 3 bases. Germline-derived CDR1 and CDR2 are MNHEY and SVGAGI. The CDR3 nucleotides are TGTGCCAGCAGTCGACTAGCGGGGGACTACGAGCAGTACTTC. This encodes CASSRLAGDYEQYF.

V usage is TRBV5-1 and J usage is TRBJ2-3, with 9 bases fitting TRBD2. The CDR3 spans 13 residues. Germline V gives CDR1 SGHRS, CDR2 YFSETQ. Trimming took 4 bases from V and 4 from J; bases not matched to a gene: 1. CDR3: CASSGLAPDTQYF. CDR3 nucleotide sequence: TGCGCCAGCAGCGGACTAGCGCCAGATACGCAGTATTTT.

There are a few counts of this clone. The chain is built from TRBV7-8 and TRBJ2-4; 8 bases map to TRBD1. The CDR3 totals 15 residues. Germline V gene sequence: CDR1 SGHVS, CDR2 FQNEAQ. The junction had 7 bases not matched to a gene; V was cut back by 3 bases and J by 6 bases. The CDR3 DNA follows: TGTGCCAGCAGCTTGGGAGCCGGGACAGGAAACATTCAGTACTTC. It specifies CASSLGAGTGNIQYF.

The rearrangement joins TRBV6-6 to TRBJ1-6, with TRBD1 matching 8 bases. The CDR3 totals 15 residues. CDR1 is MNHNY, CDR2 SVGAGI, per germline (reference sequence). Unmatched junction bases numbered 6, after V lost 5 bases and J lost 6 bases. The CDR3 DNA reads TGTGCCAGCAGTCTAAGCAGGGGGCTTAATTCACCCCTCCACTTT. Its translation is CASSLSRGLNSPLHF.

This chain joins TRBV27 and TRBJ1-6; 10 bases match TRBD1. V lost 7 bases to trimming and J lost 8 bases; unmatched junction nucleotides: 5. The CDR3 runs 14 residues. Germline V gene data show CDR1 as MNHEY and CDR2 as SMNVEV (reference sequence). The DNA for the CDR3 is TGTGCCAGCATGCCGGGACAGGGGCATTCACCCCTCCACTTT. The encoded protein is CASMPGQGHSPLHF.